What follows is one T cell receptor (beta chain) and its context. Its antigen is as yet unknown. This sample was taken from a study of shared clonotypes between healthy human individuals. General study results and limits: The low donor count limited represented genetic and exposure-history diversity.

Researchers ran the assay at a deep level. TCRdb keeps only in-frame clones here, not all; method: immunoSEQ multiplex PCR. The repertoire holds 2.3 million or so clones, with about 92% as singletons. Each sample came from a Caucasian adult donor living in Nashville, Tennessee. The sequence was obtained from a young man in good health. Some clones in this sample may be carry-over from other donors' samples. Sample: naive CD4+ T cells from PBMCs. The subset was: CD45RA+ positively selected.

The CDR3 region has the DNA TGTGCCAGCAGCTTAGTGGTTCGCGGGGCCCCCTACAATGAGCAGTTCTTC. Translated, it gives CASSLVVRGAPYNEQFF. V gene TRBV7-8 combines with J gene TRBJ2-1; the D gene is possibly TRBD2 (6 bases). V was shortened by 1 base and J by 2 bases, with 15 bases between the two germline ends. The length of the CDR3 is 17 residues. Germline loops: CDR1 SGHVS, CDR2 FQNEAQ.